These T cell receptor beta chains were read from a single sample in a study of T cell responses to AZD1222 COVID-19 vaccine. Clones were sequenced by immunoSEQ multiplex PCR, and TCRdb holds only the in-frame ones, with some missing. The sample gives just over 90,000 clones, approximately 90% of which show up once; about 2.5% is in the top ten. Sequenced here: peripheral blood, sampled 28 days after the second AZD1222 dose. The receptors here all came from an adult who received the AZD1222 COVID-19 vaccine. Each CDR3 is given with its conserved first and last residue. The D gene is left open where the match is weak. A row's size may be missing; if present it is once, few, many or a size class.

clone_size	v_call	j_call	cdr3_length	d_call	cdr3_nt	cdr3_aa
once	TRBV19	TRBJ1-3	13	TRBD1	TGTGCCAGTCCGGGACAGATTGGAAACACCATATATTTT	CASPGQIGNTIYF
-	TRBV20-1	TRBJ1-5	16	-	TGCAGTGCTAGTCCGAGGGACATCGGGAGCAATCAGCCCCAGCATTTT	CSASPRDIGSNQPQHF
-	TRBV2	TRBJ2-1	11	-	TGTGCCAGCAGTGGGGGTGGAGAGCAGTTCTTC	CASSGGGEQFF
-	TRBV5-1	TRBJ2-5	13	-	TGCGCCAGCAGCTTGGAGTATCAAGAGACCCAGTACTTC	CASSLEYQETQYF
-	TRBV12-3/TRBV12-4	TRBJ1-2	12	-	TGTGCCAGCAGTTCCGGCCGGGGGGCTGGCACCTTC	CASSSGRGAGTF
few	TRBV6-5	TRBJ1-1	13	-	TGTGCCACCGAAGCACGAGAAAACACTGAAGCTTTCTTT	CATEARENTEAFF
-	TRBV19	TRBJ1-3	19	-	TGTGCCAGTAGTCCCCTCGACTGGGGGCCCTATCTCTCTGGAAACACCATATATTTT	CASSPLDWGPYLSGNTIYF
-	TRBV11-2	TRBJ1-1	14	TRBD1	TGTGCCAGCAGCCTTGGACAGGGAGGCACTGAAGCTTTCTTT	CASSLGQGGTEAFF
-	TRBV6-5	TRBJ1-3	15	-	TGTGCCAGCAGCCTACAGGCTTACTCTGGAAACACCATATATTTT	CASSLQAYSGNTIYF
-	TRBV11-2	TRBJ2-5	13	-	TGTGCCAGCAGCTTAGATAGAGACAACCCCCAGTACTTC	CASSLDRDNPQYF
-	TRBV28	TRBJ1-6	16	-	TGTGCCAGCACCTGGGGGCCTGCATGGGATAATTCACCCCTCCACTTT	CASTWGPAWDNSPLHF
-	TRBV9	TRBJ1-6	15	-	TGTGCCAGCAGCGCCTCGGGGGCGGGTAATTCACCCCTCCACTTT	CASSASGAGNSPLHF
-	TRBV19	TRBJ1-2	13	-	TGTGCCAGTAGTCTGGGTTTAAACTATGGCTACACCTTC	CASSLGLNYGYTF
-	TRBV24-1	TRBJ1-4	15	TRBD1	TGTGCCACCAGTGTTCCGGGACAGGGAGGTGAAAAACTGTTTTTT	CATSVPGQGGEKLFF
-	TRBV19	TRBJ1-1	15	-	TGTGCCAGTAGAGAGGGGACGGCGTGGGGGACTGAAGCTTTCTTT	CASREGTAWGTEAFF
-	TRBV9	TRBJ2-1	15	-	TGTGCCAGCAGCGTAGGCGGGGATTCCTACAATGAGCAGTTCTTC	CASSVGGDSYNEQFF
-	TRBV4-1	TRBJ2-1	16	-	TGCGCCAGCAGCCTAACGGGACTGTTCAGAGGCAATGAGCAGTTCTTC	CASSLTGLFRGNEQFF
-	TRBV27	TRBJ1-5	14	TRBD1	TGTGCCAGCAGTTTCGGACAGGGGAATCAGCCCCAGCATTTT	CASSFGQGNQPQHF
-	TRBV7-2	TRBJ2-3	15	-	TGTGCCAGCAGCTTATGGCCCGACCTCACAGATACGCAGTATTTT	CASSLWPDLTDTQYF
-	TRBV6-6	TRBJ2-7	13	-	TGTGCCAGCAGTCCGGGGGACCTCTACGAGCAGTACTTC	CASSPGDLYEQYF
-	TRBV24-1	TRBJ2-1	15	-	TGTGCCACCAGTAGACAGGACAGACCCTACAATGAGCAGTTCTTC	CATSRQDRPYNEQFF